This T cell receptor (beta chain) was documented in a study of glioma-infiltrating T cells after dendritic cell vaccination. The time point is: after dendritic cell vaccination, including at tumor progression/relapse. Only one count was recorded for this clone. Trimming took off 7 bases at V and 4 bases at J, with 7 bases between the two ends. CDR3 length equals 11 residues. Germline CDR1 and CDR2: MNHEY and SVGAGI. Clones were read by immunoSEQ multiplex PCR, and TCRdb kept only the in-frame ones, dropping some. This table has some 60,000 clones, approximately 80% appearing once. This rearrangement joins TRBV6-5 to TRBJ1-2, with D uncertain. The receptor was derived from a human donor with glioblastoma. The sequencing here drew on blood, taken after dendritic cell vaccination. The CDR3 spells CASKTRYGYTF. The CDR3 region has the DNA TGTGCCAGCAAAACACGCTATGGCTACACCTTC.